Presented here are 21 T cell receptor beta chains from one specimen sequenced in a study of blood T cell repertoires in COVID-19 (dated by TCRdb to the early 2020s). The protocol used for the library was the immunoSEQ multiplex PCR assay. The clones in this table, taken by TCRdb from immuneACCESS, are in-frame only. Not every clone is retained; where verified, under half of the shortfall comes from an unresolved V gene, and the cause of the rest is unknown. This sample has 310,000 or so clones in its table, and 75% to 90% of those were observed once. Roughly a tenth of the sample lies in the top ten. The sample consisted of PBMCs or T cells enriched from blood (not recorded which). The receptors come from a woman aged 40 to 55 who had recovered from COVID-19.

The chain uses TRBV7-2 and TRBJ2-5; weak D call: TRBD1 (5 bases). V lost 1 base to trimming and J lost 5 bases, with 8 bases between them. Germline V gives CDR1 SGHTA, CDR2 FQGNSA. This CDR3 region has 13 residues. CDR3 amino acids: CASSLDRLETQYF. CDR3 nucleotides: TGTGCCAGCAGCTTAGACAGGCTGGAGACCCAGTACTTC. The whole variable domain, filled in from reference TRBV7-2 and TRBJ2-5, reads GAGVSQSPSNKVTEKGKDVELRCDPISGHTALYWYRQSLGQGLEFLIYFQGNSAPDKSGLPSDRFSAERTGGSVSTLTIQRTQQEDSAVYLCASSLDRLETQYFGPGTRLLVL.

J is TRBJ2-5 and V is TRBV7-3, with D perhaps matching TRBD2 (5 bases). The CDR3 spans 16 residues. V was pared by 5 bases and J by 2 bases, with 18 bases between. Germline loops: CDR1 SGHTA, CDR2 FQGTGA. The CDR3 region is CASSQGVGVSQETQYF. In DNA, the CDR3 is TGTGCCAGCAGCCAAGGAGTCGGGGTGTCTCAAGAGACCCAGTACTTC.

The chain joins TRBV11-3 to TRBJ2-3, with D perhaps matching TRBD2 (5 bases). Germline CDR1 is SGHNT and CDR2 is YENEEA. The V end was cut by 4 bases, the J end by 5 bases, with 16 bases between. CDR3 size: 15 residues. CDR3 region: CASSSGSGAGDTQYF. CDR3 nucleotide sequence: TGTGCCAGCAGCTCGGGATCGGGCGCGGGAGATACGCAGTATTTT.

J is TRBJ2-7 and V is TRBV5-1, with TRBD1 identical over 7 bases. The CDR3 loop spans 15 amino acids. Germline lookup yields CDR1 SGHRS and CDR2 YFSETQ. V trimming: 0 bases; J trimming: 6 bases; junction bases outside the gene matches: 9. CDR3 in DNA: TGCGCCAGCAGCTTGGACATCGTGACAGGGCTCGAGCAGTACTTC. Translation: CASSLDIVTGLEQYF.

This chain joins TRBV3-1 (or the pseudogene TRBV3-2) and TRBJ1-1; 7 bases are shared with TRBD1. This CDR3 has 11 residues. CDR1 and CDR2 (germline): LGHDT, YNNKEL (reference sequence). With V trimmed by 4 bases and J by 7 bases, 0 bases remained unmatched. This CDR3 is CASSRDSEAFF. As DNA, the CDR3 is TGTGCCAGCAGCCGGGACAGTGAAGCTTTCTTT.

The chain couples TRBV12-3 or TRBV12-4 to TRBJ1-1; D remains ambiguous. V was cut by 3 bases and J by 1 base, with 6 bases left in between. This CDR3 has 13 residues. CDR3 DNA: TGTGCCAGCAGTTTCGGTGGGAACACTGAAGCTTTCTTT. Its protein product is CASSFGGNTEAFF.

The chain combines TRBV2 with TRBJ2-2; 9 bases match TRBD1. V was clipped by 7 bases and J by 5 bases; unmatched bases: 8. CDR1 and CDR2 (germline): SNHLY, FYNNEI. The length of the CDR3 is 15 residues. In DNA, the CDR3 is TGTGCCAGCAAGGCCGGGACAGGGATTACCGGGGAGCTGTTTTTT. Encoded protein: CASKAGTGITGELFF.

The chain carries TRBV9 and TRBJ2-1, with a weak D call TRBD2 (5 bases). V lost 3 bases to trimming and J lost 4 bases, with 11 bases between them. CDR1 is SGDLS and CDR2 is YYNGEE in the germline V gene. The CDR3 contains 14 residues. The CDR3: CASSGLGKYNEQFF. Written as DNA, the CDR3 is TGTGCCAGCAGCGGCCTCGGGAAATACAATGAGCAGTTCTTC.

The chain combines TRBV28 with TRBJ2-3; D remains ambiguous. The length of the CDR3 is 13 residues. Trimming removed 3 bases at V and 5 bases at J, with 9 bases between. From germline, CDR1 is MDHEN and CDR2 SYDVKM. The CDR3 DNA reads as TGTGCCAGCAGTTTCTCCAGTCTAGATACGCAGTATTTT. Its translation is CASSFSSLDTQYF.

This clone is a singleton in its sample. This rearrangement joins TRBV7-9 to TRBJ1-1; TRBD1 might be the D (6 bases). The germline V and J ends were trimmed by 3 bases and 7 bases, with 21 bases remaining between them. The length of the CDR3 is 16 residues. Germline V gives CDR1 SEHNR, CDR2 FQNEAQ (reference sequence). The DNA of the CDR3 is TGTGCCAGCAGCTTTACTTCCGGGACACTCGAGTTTGAAGCTTTCTTT. Translation: CASSFTSGTLEFEAFF.

Of note for this clone: The junction departs from germline at one end; a sequencing error may be responsible. The CDR3, as DNA: TGTGCCAGCAGCCAAGAAAACAGGGGGCGCCCAATTCTCCTCTTC. Encoded protein: CASSQENRGRPILLF. V usage is TRBV14 and J usage is TRBJ2-1; 9 nucleotides align to TRBD1. CDR1 SGHDN and CDR2 FVKESK come from the germline V gene. The CDR3 sequence is 15 residues long.

This clone was seen only a few times. The genes are TRBV7-9 and TRBJ2-2, with a possible D match to TRBD2 (5 bases). In germline, CDR1 is SEHNR, CDR2 FQNEAQ (reference sequence). V shed 7 bases and J shed 0 bases, with 12 bases lying between them. CDR3 length equals 15 residues. The CDR3 nucleotides are TGTGCCAGCACACGTGGACTTCCGAACACCGGGGAGCTGTTTTTT. Translated, it gives CASTRGLPNTGELFF.

The chain uses TRBV3-1 (or the pseudogene TRBV3-2) and TRBJ2-7; 8 nucleotides agree with TRBD2. The germline V gene has CDR1 LGHDT and CDR2 YNNKEL (reference sequence). This CDR3 region has 11 residues. V shed 7 bases, J shed 7 bases, and the junction held 3 bases outside the gene matches. The CDR3 sequence: CASTTGGEQYF. CDR3 sequence (DNA): TGTGCCAGCACCACGGGGGGGGAGCAGTACTTC.

V gene TRBV7-2 combines with J gene TRBJ2-1; D is ambiguous. The CDR3 has 13 residues. The germline gives CDR1 SGHTA, CDR2 FQGNSA. V dropped 3 bases and J dropped 3 bases, with 6 bases sitting between them. The CDR3 DNA is TGTGCCAGCAGCTTCGACTTCTACAATGAGCAGTTCTTC. Translated: CASSFDFYNEQFF. Drawing the rest from reference TRBV7-2 and TRBJ2-1, the complete variable domain is GAGVSQSPSNKVTEKGKDVELRCDPISGHTALYWYRQSLGQGLEFLIYFQGNSAPDKSGLPSDRFSAERTGGSVSTLTIQRTQQEDSAVYLCASSFDFYNEQFFGPGTRLTVL.

This clone has a handful of counts. A junction end diverges from the germline sequence, so it may reflect a read error. This chain connects TRBV7-7 to TRBJ2-2, with TRBD2 matching over 9 bases. From germline, CDR1 is SSHAT and CDR2 FNYEAQ (reference sequence). This CDR3 has 17 residues. The CDR3 region is CASSRSSAGGLTGELFF. CDR3 bases: TGTGCTAGCAGCCGGTCCAGTGCGGGGGGGCTTACCGGGGAGCTGTTTTTT.

The V call is TRBV5-1, the J call TRBJ2-3; 11 positions agree with TRBD1. The ends lost 0 bases at V and 4 bases at J; junction bases unmatched: 1. CDR1 and CDR2 from the germline V gene are SGHRS and YFSETQ. The CDR3 consists of 15 residues. The CDR3 sequence is CASSLGTGGPDTQYF. The CDR3 coding sequence is TGCGCCAGCAGCTTGGGGACAGGGGGCCCAGATACGCAGTATTTT.

The V call is TRBV11-2, the J call TRBJ1-6; D might be TRBD1 (5 bases). From germline, CDR1 is SGHAT and CDR2 FQNNGV. The V end was cut by 1 base, the J end by 0 bases, with 16 bases between. This CDR3 has 19 amino acids. DNA of the CDR3: TGTGCCAGCAGCTTAGCCCTCCCAGGGCGAAGCTCCTATAATTCACCCCTCCACTTT. Translation gives CASSLALPGRSSYNSPLHF.

The chain couples TRBV6-5 to TRBJ1-2; D gene uncertain. The CDR3 is 15 residues long. Trimming removed 2 bases from V and 6 bases from J, with 16 bases in between. Per the germline V gene, CDR1 is MNHEY and CDR2 is SVGAGI. CDR3 sequence: CASSYRSRRNDGYTF. The DNA of the CDR3 is TGTGCCAGCAGTTACCGATCCCGCAGGAACGATGGCTACACCTTC.

The chain carries TRBV24-1 and TRBJ2-2; a weak D match, TRBD2 (6 bases). With 3 bases removed from V and 5 bases from J, the gap between germline ends came to 6 bases. From germline, CDR1 is KGHDR and CDR2 SFDVKD. The CDR3 covers 13 residues. The CDR3 here is CATSDGTTGELFF. CDR3 coding DNA: TGTGCCACCAGTGATGGGACTACCGGGGAGCTGTTTTTT.

This rearrangement joins TRBV2 to TRBJ2-1; TRBD2 matches 10 bases. CDR1 and CDR2 (germline): SNHLY, FYNNEI. The CDR3 contains 13 residues. The junction had 5 bases not matched to a gene; V was cut back by 9 bases and J by 6 bases. Written as DNA, the CDR3 is TGTGCCAGTGGGGGACTAGCGTTCAATGAGCAGTTCTTC. It translates to CASGGLAFNEQFF.

The V gene is TRBV3-1 (or the pseudogene TRBV3-2), the J gene TRBJ1-2; D may be TRBD1 (6 bases). The V end lost 1 base, the J end lost 0 bases, and 6 bases lay between the germline ends. The germline CDR1 and CDR2 sequences are LGHDT and YNNKEL (reference sequence). This CDR3 has 14 residues. The CDR3 here is CASSQGTANYGYTF. DNA for the CDR3: TGTGCCAGCAGCCAAGGGACAGCTAACTATGGCTACACCTTC.